This T cell receptor beta chain was identified in a study of beta chain features in type 1 diabetes. Across the study: In all, some 110 million sorted cells from all samples were analyzed.

Stem cell-like memory, regulatory, central memory and naive CD4+ cells were sorted via CD45RO/CCR7/CD25/CD127/CD95/CD27. V was pared by 1 base and J by 0 bases, with 9 bases between. Germline CDR1 reads SGHTA; CDR2 reads FQGNSA. CDR3 length: 15 residues. This clone was detected a few times. Its antigen is currently unknown. General study points: For cells with high TCR expression, cDNA sequencing could yield over-representation.

Expressed TCRB transcripts were sequenced, since all the RNA that had been isolated was reverse transcribed. Only in-frame clones appear in the TCRdb table, and some are missing; sequencing was by immunoSEQ multiplex PCR. The sample contains 500,000 to 700,000 clones, less than 20% of which appear only once. The chain employs TRBV7-2 and TRBJ2-5, with D perhaps TRBD1 (6 bases). Sequencing input: naive CD4+ T cells from blood. The sequence came from a man in his late teens or twenties in good health. The CDR3 sequence: CASSLGGQYQETQYF. The CDR3, as DNA: TGTGCCAGCAGCTTAGGGGGACAATACCAAGAGACCCAGTACTTC.